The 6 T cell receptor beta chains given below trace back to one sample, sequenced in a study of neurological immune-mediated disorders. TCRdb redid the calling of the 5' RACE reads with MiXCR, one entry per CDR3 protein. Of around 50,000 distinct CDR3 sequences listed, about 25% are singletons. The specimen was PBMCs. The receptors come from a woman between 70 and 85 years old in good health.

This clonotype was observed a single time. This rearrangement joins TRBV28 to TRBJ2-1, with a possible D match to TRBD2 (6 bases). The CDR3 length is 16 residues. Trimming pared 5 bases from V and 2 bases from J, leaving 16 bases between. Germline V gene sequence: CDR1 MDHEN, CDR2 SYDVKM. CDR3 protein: CASSPLVAGTYNEQFF. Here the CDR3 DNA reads TGTGCCAGCAGTCCCCTTGTCGCGGGGACCTACAATGAGCAGTTCTTC.

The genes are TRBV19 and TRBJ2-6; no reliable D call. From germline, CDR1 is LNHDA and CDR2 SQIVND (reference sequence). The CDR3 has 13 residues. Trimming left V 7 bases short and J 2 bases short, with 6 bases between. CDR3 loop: CASIFPGANVLTF. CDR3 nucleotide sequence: TGTGCCAGTATTTTCCCTGGGGCCAACGTCCTGACTTTC.

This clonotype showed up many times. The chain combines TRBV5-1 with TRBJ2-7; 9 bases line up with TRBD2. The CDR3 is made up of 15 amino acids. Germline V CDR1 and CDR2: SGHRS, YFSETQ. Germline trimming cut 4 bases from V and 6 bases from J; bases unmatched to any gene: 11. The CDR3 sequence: CASSRLSGSRSEQYF. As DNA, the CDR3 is TGCGCCAGCAGCAGGCTTAGCGGGAGTCGTAGCGAGCAGTACTTC.

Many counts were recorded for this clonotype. The DNA for the CDR3 is TGTGCCAGCACCTACCGAGTGGGGGTGAAGGAAGCTTTCTTT. This sequence encodes CASTYRVGVKEAFF. The chain has TRBV28 and TRBJ1-1; tentatively, D is TRBD1 (5 bases). The CDR3 is made up of 14 amino acids. From germline, CDR1 is MDHEN and CDR2 SYDVKM. The V end lost 7 bases, the J end lost 8 bases, and 20 bases lay between the germline ends.

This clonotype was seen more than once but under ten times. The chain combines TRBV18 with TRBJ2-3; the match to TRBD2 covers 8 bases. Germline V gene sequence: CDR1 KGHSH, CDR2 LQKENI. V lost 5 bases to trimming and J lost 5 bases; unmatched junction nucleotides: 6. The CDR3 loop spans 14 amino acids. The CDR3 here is CASSKRETRDTQYF. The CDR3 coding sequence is TGTGCCAGCTCAAAGCGGGAGACCAGAGATACGCAGTATTTT.

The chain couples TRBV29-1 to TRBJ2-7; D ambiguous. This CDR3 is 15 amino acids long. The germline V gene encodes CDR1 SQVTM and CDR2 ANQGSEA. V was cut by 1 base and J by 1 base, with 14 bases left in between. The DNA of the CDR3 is TGCAGCGTTGAAGTTACTGGGGTTAGGTCCTACGAGCAGTACTTC. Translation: CSVEVTGVRSYEQYF.